The 20 T cell receptor beta chains presented below share a single source sample, sequenced in a study of beta chain features in type 1 diabetes. The authors reverse transcribed all of the isolated RNA, so sequencing captured expressed TCRB transcripts. The repertoire was sequenced with immunoSEQ multiplex PCR; TCRdb's copy has only in-frame clones and lacks some. The sample carries some 150,000 clones, approximately 10% recorded once. The sequenced material came from central memory CD4+ T cells from blood. These receptor sequences come from a woman between 40 and 55 years old in good health.

CDR3 nucleotide sequence: TGTGCCAGCAGTTACGGGGGGGAGGACTATGGCTACACCTTC. This gives the protein CASSYGGEDYGYTF. The chain carries TRBV6-5 and TRBJ1-2; possibly TRBD1 for D (5 bases). CDR3 size: 14 residues. Germline CDR1 and CDR2: MNHEY and SVGAGI. V dropped 2 bases and J dropped 3 bases, with 10 bases sitting between them.

Only a few counts were recorded for this clone. CDR3 sequence: CASSHGGQNSPLHF. DNA of the CDR3: TGTGCCAGCAGCCACGGGGGACAGAATTCACCCCTCCACTTT. The V gene is TRBV7-9, the J gene TRBJ1-6; 7 nucleotides line up with TRBD1. Germline values: CDR1 SEHNR, CDR2 FQNEAQ (reference sequence). The junction had 5 bases not matched to a gene; V was cut back by 5 bases and J by 7 bases. This CDR3 comprises 14 residues.

This clone was seen more than once but under ten times. V usage is TRBV2 and J usage is TRBJ1-5; 8 nucleotides line up with TRBD1. The CDR3 runs 15 residues. Germline V gene lookup returns CDR1 SNHLY and CDR2 FYNNEI. Trimming at V came to 5 bases and at J to 3 bases, leaving 6 bases not matched to a gene. The CDR3 here is CASSPDRGDNQPQHF. The CDR3 region has the DNA TGTGCCAGCAGTCCCGACAGGGGAGACAATCAGCCCCAGCATTTT.

The rearrangement joins TRBV5-1 to TRBJ2-3; TRBD2 matches 13 bases. The CDR3 is made up of 16 amino acids. Germline trimming cut 6 bases from V and 6 bases from J; bases unmatched to any gene: 10. Germline loops: CDR1 SGHRS, CDR2 YFSETQ. CDR3 nucleotides: TGCGCCAGCACCCGGGGACTAGCGGGAACGTCGGATACGCAGTATTTT. Protein sequence: CASTRGLAGTSDTQYF.

This clone has only a few counts. CDR3 sequence reads: CSADRNNEQFF. In nucleotides, the CDR3 is TGCAGTGCCGACAGGAACAATGAGCAGTTCTTC. V gene TRBV20-1 combines with J gene TRBJ2-1; D possibly corresponds to TRBD1 (6 bases). Between the trimmed V and J ends, which lost 6 bases and 5 bases, there was a span of 8 bases. The CDR3 contains 11 residues. Germline CDR1 and CDR2: DFQATT and SNEGSKA (reference sequence).

The V call is TRBV6-5, the J call TRBJ1-2, with D unresolved. CDR1 is MNHEY, CDR2 SVGAGI, per germline. CDR3 length: 13 amino acids. V was shortened by 10 bases and J by 7 bases, with 19 bases between the two germline ends. This chain's CDR3 is CATKPGPRGGYTF. CDR3 nucleotides: TGTGCCACTAAACCCGGTCCTAGAGGTGGCTACACCTTC.

This chain joins TRBV5-1 and TRBJ2-5; 10 nucleotides line up with TRBD2. This CDR3 is built from 17 residues. The V gene's germline CDR1 is SGHRS and CDR2 YFSETQ. Trimming removed 4 bases from V and 5 bases from J; junction bases left unmatched: 14. The CDR3 sequence: CASSTLSGGPLLETQYF. The CDR3 nucleotides are TGCGCCAGCAGCACGCTTAGCGGGGGGCCTCTACTGGAGACCCAGTACTTC.

The genes are TRBV2 and TRBJ1-5; TRBD1 agrees at 8 bases. The CDR3 is 15 amino acids. J was trimmed by 1 base and V by 3 bases; bases with no gene match: 2. The germline CDR1 and CDR2 sequences are SNHLY and FYNNEI. The CDR3 DNA is TGTGCCAGCAGTGACAGGGGGCAGAGCAATCAGCCCCAGCATTTT. It translates to CASSDRGQSNQPQHF.

This clone was recorded a few times. This chain joins TRBV7-2 and TRBJ2-3; a weak D match, TRBD2 (6 bases). The CDR3 totals 14 residues. Germline-derived CDR1 and CDR2 are SGHTA and FQGNSA. V was trimmed by 5 bases and J by 5 bases, leaving 14 bases between them. Here the CDR3 DNA reads TGTGCCAGCAGCCCCGGGACTTTTCGAGATACGCAGTATTTT. It is translated as CASSPGTFRDTQYF. The full variable domain, its missing parts supplied by reference TRBV7-2 and TRBJ2-3, is GAGVSQSPSNKVTEKGKDVELRCDPISGHTALYWYRQSLGQGLEFLIYFQGNSAPDKSGLPSDRFSAERTGGSVSTLTIQRTQQEDSAVYLCASSPGTFRDTQYFGPGTRLTVL.

The chain joins TRBV2 to TRBJ1-5, with 8 bases that match TRBD1. Per germline, CDR1 SNHLY and CDR2 FYNNEI. This CDR3 has 15 residues. J gave up 5 bases and V 4 bases, and 7 bases lay outside the gene matches. The DNA of the CDR3 is TGTGCCAGCAGTGTGGCACCAGGGGGCTATCAGCCCCAGCATTTT. Amino acid sequence: CASSVAPGGYQPQHF.

The chain employs TRBV11-2 and TRBJ1-2, with D hard to call. In germline, CDR1 is SGHAT, CDR2 FQNNGV. The CDR3 spans 12 residues. V was clipped by 6 bases and J by 8 bases, with 13 bases between them. CDR3 protein: CASRASGSGYTF. In DNA, the CDR3 is TGTGCCAGCAGGGCCTCGGGGTCCGGCTACACCTTC.

In its sample, this clone was seen a few times. The CDR3 sequence: CASSPYYADTQYF. The CDR3 DNA is TGTGCCAGCAGCCCCTATTACGCAGATACGCAGTATTTT. The rearrangement joins TRBV5-4 to TRBJ2-3; no clear D. The V and J ends lost 4 bases and 4 bases respectively, with 10 bases between them. This CDR3 has 13 residues. Germline values: CDR1 SGHNT, CDR2 YYREEE (reference sequence).

With regard to this clone: A much bigger clone sits one base away, suggesting this may be a read error. The chain's CDR3 is CASSPESYEQYF. Written as DNA, the CDR3 is TGTGCCAGCAGCCCCGAGTCCTACGAGCAGTACTTC. The V call is TRBV11-2, the J call TRBJ2-5; no clear D. The J call may be mistaken, given a closer DNA end match to TRBJ2-7. Germline V CDR1 and CDR2: SGHAT, FQNNGV. The CDR3 consists of 12 residues.

In this sample, this clone turned up a few times. The gene calls are TRBV29-1 and TRBJ2-5, with 9 bases lining up with TRBD1. In germline, CDR1 is SQVTM, CDR2 ANQGSEA. Trimming removed 7 bases from V and 2 bases from J; junction bases left unmatched: 8. The CDR3 is 14 amino acids. The CDR3 DNA reads as TGCAGCGGCATGACAGGGGGTCGGCAAGAGACCCAGTACTTC. Its protein is CSGMTGGRQETQYF.

This clone showed up just a few times. The rearrangement links TRBV5-1 to TRBJ2-1, with 9 bases identical to TRBD2. Germline V gene data show CDR1 as SGHRS and CDR2 as YFSETQ. Losses at the gene ends were 2 bases for V and 7 bases for J; bases not matched to a gene: 10. The length of the CDR3 is 16 residues. The CDR3 sequence is CASSFVLASGVNEQFF. For the CDR3, the DNA is TGCGCCAGCAGCTTTGTCCTAGCTAGCGGGGTAAATGAGCAGTTCTTC.

The J gene is TRBJ1-2, the V gene TRBV7-6, with D tentatively TRBD1 (5 bases). V lost 4 bases and J lost 5, with 17 bases in between. CDR3 length equals 15 residues. Germline-derived CDR1 and CDR2 are SGHVS and FNYEAQ. DNA for the CDR3: TGTGCCAGCAGCTCTCAACAGGTCTCGGGTTATGGCTACACCTTC. This codes for CASSSQQVSGYGYTF. The variable domain in full, with the rest retrieved from reference TRBV7-6 and TRBJ1-2, is GAGVSQSPRYKVTKRGQDVALRCDPISGHVSLYWYRQALGQGPEFLTYFNYEAQQDKSGLPNDRFSAERPEGSISTLTIQRTEQRDSAMYRCASSSQQVSGYGYTFGSGTRLTVV.

This clone was seen a handful of times. The rearrangement joins TRBV27 to TRBJ2-7; unclear D gene. Germline assignment: CDR1 MNHEY and CDR2 SMNVEV (reference sequence). V was cut by 6 bases and J by 3 bases, with 9 bases left in between. The CDR3 is made up of 12 amino acids. The CDR3 sequence: CASSGVNYEQYF. The CDR3 bases are TGTGCCAGCAGCGGAGTGAACTACGAGCAGTACTTC.

V usage is TRBV11-2 and J usage is TRBJ2-3, with D maybe TRBD2 (5 bases). The CDR3 runs 14 residues. In germline, CDR1 is SGHAT, CDR2 FQNNGV. V shed 11 bases and J shed 3 bases, with 18 bases lying between them. The chain's CDR3 is CAVSRRRGTDTQYF. DNA for the CDR3: TGTGCCGTGTCCCGCAGGCGAGGGACAGATACGCAGTATTTT.

This clone appeared a few times. J is TRBJ1-5 and V is TRBV28; TRBD1 aligns across 10 bases. This CDR3 spans 14 amino acids. Germline CDR1 reads MDHEN; CDR2 reads SYDVKM. V gave up 6 bases and J gave up 4 bases; unmatched junction bases: 3. Here the CDR3 DNA reads TGTGCCAGCAGCACGGGACAGGGGAATCAGCCCCAGCATTTT. Protein product: CASSTGQGNQPQHF.

The chain recombines TRBV27 with TRBJ1-6; D unclear. Germline loops: CDR1 MNHEY, CDR2 SMNVEV (reference sequence). The CDR3 covers 14 residues. The V and J ends lost 2 bases and 7 bases respectively, with 9 bases between them. DNA of the CDR3: TGTGCCAGCAGTTTAGGGCGCAGCAATTCACCCCTCCACTTT. The encoded protein is CASSLGRSNSPLHF.